A single sample gave rise to the 17 T cell receptor beta chains below, sequenced in a study of blood T cell repertoires in COVID-19. The repertoire was sequenced with immunoSEQ multiplex PCR; TCRdb's copy has only in-frame clones and lacks some. The sample has about 140,000 clones, 84% seen once; the top ten hold about 7%. Sequencing was carried out using peripheral blood. These receptors all stem from a human donor in a cohort sampled during active COVID-19.

In nucleotides, the CDR3 is TGTGCCAGCAGCCAAGATAGCGGACAGGGGAGAGAGCAGTACTTC. Translated: CASSQDSGQGREQYF. V is TRBV3-1 (or the pseudogene TRBV3-2) and J is TRBJ2-7; 9 positions match TRBD1. The germline CDR1 and CDR2 sequences are LGHDT and YNNKEL (reference sequence). The CDR3 contains 15 residues. V gave up 0 bases and J gave up 7 bases; unmatched junction bases: 7.

This clone was found once. V gene TRBV18 combines with J gene TRBJ2-1; the D is unclear. The germline V gene has CDR1 KGHSH and CDR2 LQKENI. V was trimmed by 1 base and J by 7 bases, leaving 11 bases between them. CDR3 length: 14 residues. CDR3 nucleotide sequence: TGTGCCAGCTCACCACTTTCAGTCGGGAATGAGCAGTTCTTC. It encodes CASSPLSVGNEQFF.

The CDR3 region is CASSLRGGPTEQYF. DNA of the CDR3: TGTGCCAGCAGCCTAAGGGGCGGTCCTACCGAGCAGTACTTC. The chain carries TRBV11-1 and TRBJ2-7, with D possibly matching TRBD1 (5 bases). The CDR3 has 14 residues. V lost 5 bases and J lost 6, with 17 bases in between. The germline gives CDR1 SGHAT, CDR2 FQDESV (reference sequence).

V gene TRBV10-3 combines with J gene TRBJ1-1, with D tentatively TRBD1 (5 bases). V was clipped by 3 bases and J by 3 bases, with 8 bases between them. CDR1 and CDR2 from the germline V gene are ENHRY and SYGVKD. This CDR3 contains 13 residues. The CDR3 loop is CAISEGEDTEAFF. CDR3 in DNA: TGTGCCATCAGTGAAGGGGAGGACACTGAAGCTTTCTTT.

This chain connects TRBV29-1 to TRBJ1-2, with D unresolved. The germline V and J ends were trimmed by 6 bases and 2 bases, with 10 bases remaining between them. CDR3 length: 12 amino acids. Germline V gives CDR1 SQVTM, CDR2 ANQGSEA. The CDR3 is CSVTKQNYGYTF. CDR3 DNA sequence: TGCAGCGTCACCAAACAGAACTATGGCTACACCTTC. The complete variable domain, with remaining parts taken from reference TRBV29-1 and TRBJ1-2, reads SAVISQKPSRDICQRGTSLTIQCQVDSQVTMMFWYRQQPGQSLTLIATANQGSEATYESGFVIDKFPISRPNLTFSTLTVSNMSPEDSSIYLCSVTKQNYGYTFGSGTRLTVV.

This clone occurred once. V and J are TRBV6-5 and TRBJ2-3; TRBD2 aligns across 8 bases. The CDR3 totals 15 residues. The junction had 5 bases not matched to a gene; V was cut back by 6 bases and J by 0 bases. Germline loops: CDR1 MNHEY, CDR2 SVGAGI. The CDR3 is CASSLRGGSTDTQYF. The CDR3, as DNA: TGTGCCAGCAGCCTCCGGGGGGGAAGCACAGATACGCAGTATTTT.

The rearrangement joins TRBV2 to TRBJ1-5, with 9 bases that match TRBD1. This CDR3 has 14 amino acids. Losses at the gene ends were 5 bases for V and 7 bases for J; bases not matched to a gene: 6. Germline CDR1 SNHLY, CDR2 FYNNEI. For the CDR3, the DNA is TGTGCCAGCAGTAACGGACAGGGGAGCCAGCCCCAGCATTTT. It yields the protein CASSNGQGSQPQHF.

This rearrangement joins TRBV5-5 to TRBJ1-4, with 9 bases lining up with TRBD1. The germline V gene encodes CDR1 SGHKS and CDR2 YYEKEE (reference sequence). V gave up 4 bases and J gave up 5 bases; unmatched junction bases: 3. The CDR3 totals 14 residues. The CDR3 bases are TGTGCCAGCAGCGGGACAGGGTCCAATGAAAAACTGTTTTTT. This codes for CASSGTGSNEKLFF.

Only a few counts were recorded for this clone. This chain links TRBV4-3 with TRBJ2-1, with D maybe TRBD2 (5 bases). V lost 4 bases, J lost 4 bases, and 14 bases lay in between. Germline V gene data show CDR1 as LGHNA and CDR2 as YSLEER. The CDR3 sequence is 15 residues long. CDR3 DNA sequence: TGCGCCAGCAGCCCTTGCCGGGGTAAGTACAATGAGCAGTTCTTC. This translates into CASSPCRGKYNEQFF.

A word on this clone: An end of the junction does not agree with germline; a read error may underlie this. The CDR3 DNA follows: TGTGCTAGCAGCTTGACTAGCGGGGCCACAGATACGCAGTATTTT. Protein sequence: CASSLTSGATDTQYF. The J gene is TRBJ2-3, the V gene TRBV7-7; 11 nucleotides match TRBD2. Germline V gene lookup returns CDR1 SSHAT and CDR2 FNYEAQ (reference sequence). The CDR3 is 15 residues long.

The chain is built from TRBV4-2 and TRBJ2-7, with 8 bases matching TRBD1. J lost 4 bases, V lost 1 base, and 3 bases had no gene match. Germline V lookup: CDR1 LGHNA, CDR2 YNFKEQ. The CDR3 runs to 14 residues. The CDR3 nucleotides are TGTGCCAGCAGCCAAGGGACAGGGAGGTACGAGCAGTACTTC. Translation: CASSQGTGRYEQYF.

V gene TRBV18 combines with J gene TRBJ1-1, with D tentatively TRBD1 (6 bases). V lost 5 bases and J lost 8, with 15 bases in between. This CDR3 has 13 amino acids. Germline CDR1 KGHSH, CDR2 LQKENI. The CDR3 is CASSSGRGIEAFF. The CDR3 DNA is TGTGCCAGCTCATCAGGAAGGGGGATCGAAGCTTTCTTT.

The gene calls are TRBV24-1 and TRBJ1-6; 7 positions match TRBD1. V was clipped by 4 bases and J by 8 bases; unmatched bases: 7. Germline-derived CDR1 and CDR2 are KGHDR and SFDVKD. This CDR3 comprises 15 residues. The CDR3 region has the DNA TGTGCCACCAGTGAGTTCAGGGGGAAGCATTCACCCCTCCACTTT. This sequence encodes CATSEFRGKHSPLHF.

V usage is TRBV6-5 and J usage is TRBJ2-7; D remains ambiguous. V lost 7 bases and J lost 3, with 7 bases in between. The germline gives CDR1 MNHEY, CDR2 SVGAGI. This CDR3 has 11 residues. The CDR3 sequence: CASTLGYEQYF. CDR3 DNA sequence: TGTGCCAGCACTCTAGGCTACGAGCAGTACTTC.

This clone was seen once. This sequence joins TRBV28 and TRBJ1-1; the D is unclear. Germline values: CDR1 MDHEN, CDR2 SYDVKM. This CDR3 has 13 residues. V was pared by 6 bases and J by 3 bases, with 11 bases between. CDR3 sequence: CASRVRRDTEAFF. The CDR3 DNA is TGTGCCAGCAGAGTGAGGAGGGACACTGAAGCTTTCTTT. Together with reference TRBV28 and TRBJ1-1, the CDR3 gives the full variable domain: DVKVTQSSRYLVKRTGEKVFLECVQDMDHENMFWYRQDPGLGLRLIYFSYDVKMKEKGDIPEGYSVSREKKERFSLILESASTNQTSMYLCASRVRRDTEAFFGQGTRLTVV.

The chain uses TRBV6-2 or TRBV6-3 and TRBJ2-2; the match to TRBD1 covers 9 bases. V gave up 5 bases and J gave up 4 bases; unmatched junction bases: 5. Germline CDR1 and CDR2: MNHEY and SVGEGT. The CDR3 has 15 amino acids. The CDR3 DNA sequence: TGTGCCAGCAGTCAAATGACAGGGGGCACCGGGGAGCTGTTTTTT. This sequence encodes CASSQMTGGTGELFF.

The chain has TRBV19 and TRBJ2-1; 9 bases align to TRBD2. The CDR3 extends over 15 amino acids. Unmatched junction bases numbered 8, after V lost 5 bases and J lost 6 bases. Germline V gene data show CDR1 as LNHDA and CDR2 as SQIVND (reference sequence). CDR3 protein: CASSVLGGGANEQFF. CDR3 coding DNA: TGTGCCAGTAGTGTATTAGGCGGGGGGGCCAATGAGCAGTTCTTC.